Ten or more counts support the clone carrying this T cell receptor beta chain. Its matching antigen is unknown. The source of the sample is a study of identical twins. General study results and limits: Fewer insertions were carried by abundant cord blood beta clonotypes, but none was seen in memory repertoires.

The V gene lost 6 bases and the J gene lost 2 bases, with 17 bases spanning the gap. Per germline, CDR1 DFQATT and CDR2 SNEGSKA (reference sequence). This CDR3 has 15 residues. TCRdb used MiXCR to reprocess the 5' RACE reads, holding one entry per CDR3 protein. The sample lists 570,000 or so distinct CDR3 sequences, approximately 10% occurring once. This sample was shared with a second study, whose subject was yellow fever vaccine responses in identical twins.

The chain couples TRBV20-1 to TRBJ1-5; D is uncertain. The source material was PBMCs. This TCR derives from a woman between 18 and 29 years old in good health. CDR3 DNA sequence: TGCAGTGCCATATCTCCCGGCCGGGGCAATCAGCCCCAGCATTTT. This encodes CSAISPGRGNQPQHF.